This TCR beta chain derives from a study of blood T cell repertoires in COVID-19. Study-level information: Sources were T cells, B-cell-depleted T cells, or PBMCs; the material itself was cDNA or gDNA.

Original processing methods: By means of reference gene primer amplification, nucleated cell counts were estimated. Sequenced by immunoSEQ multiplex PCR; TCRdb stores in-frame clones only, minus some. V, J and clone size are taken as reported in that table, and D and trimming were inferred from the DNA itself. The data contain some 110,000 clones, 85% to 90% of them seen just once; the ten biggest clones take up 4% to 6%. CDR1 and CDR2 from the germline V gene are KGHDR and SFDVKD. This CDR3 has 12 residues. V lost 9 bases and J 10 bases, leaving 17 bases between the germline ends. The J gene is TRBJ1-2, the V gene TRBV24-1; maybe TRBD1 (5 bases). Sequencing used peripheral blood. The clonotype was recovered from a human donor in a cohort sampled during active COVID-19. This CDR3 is CATASVRGVYTF. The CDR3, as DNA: TGTGCCACCGCGTCCGTGCGGGGGGTCTACACCTTC.